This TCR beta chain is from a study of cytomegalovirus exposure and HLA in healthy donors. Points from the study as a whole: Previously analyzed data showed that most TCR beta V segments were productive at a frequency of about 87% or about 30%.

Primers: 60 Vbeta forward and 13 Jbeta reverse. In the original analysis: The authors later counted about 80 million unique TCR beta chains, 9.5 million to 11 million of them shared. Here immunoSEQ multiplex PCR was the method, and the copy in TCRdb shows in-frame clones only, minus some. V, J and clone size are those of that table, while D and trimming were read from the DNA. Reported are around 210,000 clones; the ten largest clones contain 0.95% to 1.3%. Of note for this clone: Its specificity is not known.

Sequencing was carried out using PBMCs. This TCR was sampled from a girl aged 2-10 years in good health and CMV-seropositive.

CDR3 sequence (DNA): TGCGCCAGCAGCCAAGTTGGAGCGGCAGTTTATGAAAAACTGTTTTTT. It encodes CASSQVGAAVYEKLFF. V gene TRBV4-1 combines with J gene TRBJ1-4; no clear D gene. This CDR3 has 16 amino acids. Between the trimmed V and J ends, which lost 1 base and 6 bases, there was a span of 15 bases. Germline assignment: CDR1 MGHRA and CDR2 YSYEKL.